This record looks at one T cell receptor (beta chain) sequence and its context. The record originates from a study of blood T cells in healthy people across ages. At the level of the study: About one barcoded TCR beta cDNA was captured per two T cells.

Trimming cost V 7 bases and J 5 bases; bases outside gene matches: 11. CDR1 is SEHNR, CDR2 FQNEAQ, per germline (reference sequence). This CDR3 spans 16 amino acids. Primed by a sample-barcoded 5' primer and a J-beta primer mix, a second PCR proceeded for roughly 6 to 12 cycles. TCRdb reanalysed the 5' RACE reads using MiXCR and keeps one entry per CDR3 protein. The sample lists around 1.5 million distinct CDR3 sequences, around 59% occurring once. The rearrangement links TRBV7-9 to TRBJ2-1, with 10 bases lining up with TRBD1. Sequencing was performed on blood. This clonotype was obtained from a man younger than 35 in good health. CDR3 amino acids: CASIDSDRGPHNEQFF. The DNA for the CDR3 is TGTGCCAGCATAGACTCAGACAGGGGGCCTCACAATGAGCAGTTCTTC.